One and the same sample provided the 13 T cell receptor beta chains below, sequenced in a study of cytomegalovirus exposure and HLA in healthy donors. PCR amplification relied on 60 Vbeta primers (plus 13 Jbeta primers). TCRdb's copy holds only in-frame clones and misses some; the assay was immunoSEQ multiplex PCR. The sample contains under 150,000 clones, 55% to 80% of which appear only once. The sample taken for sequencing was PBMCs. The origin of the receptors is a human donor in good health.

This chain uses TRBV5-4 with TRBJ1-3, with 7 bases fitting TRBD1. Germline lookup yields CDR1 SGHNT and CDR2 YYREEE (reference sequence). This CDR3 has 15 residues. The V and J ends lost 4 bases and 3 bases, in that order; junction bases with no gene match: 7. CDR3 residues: CASSPDRDRGNTIYF. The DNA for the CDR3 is TGTGCCAGCAGCCCCGACAGGGACCGTGGAAACACCATATATTTT. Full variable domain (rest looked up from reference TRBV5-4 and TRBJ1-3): ETGVTQSPTHLIKTRGQQVTLRCSSQSGHNTVSWYQQALGQGPQFIFQYYREEENGRGNFPPRFSGLQFPNYSSELNVNALELDDSALYLCASSPDRDRGNTIYFGEGSWLTVV.

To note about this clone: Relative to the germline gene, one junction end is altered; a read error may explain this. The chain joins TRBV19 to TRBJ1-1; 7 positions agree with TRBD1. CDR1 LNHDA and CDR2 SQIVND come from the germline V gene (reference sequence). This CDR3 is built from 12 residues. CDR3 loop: CASSTTTGVSDF. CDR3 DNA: TGTGCCAGTAGTACAACAACAGGGGTATCAGACTTT.

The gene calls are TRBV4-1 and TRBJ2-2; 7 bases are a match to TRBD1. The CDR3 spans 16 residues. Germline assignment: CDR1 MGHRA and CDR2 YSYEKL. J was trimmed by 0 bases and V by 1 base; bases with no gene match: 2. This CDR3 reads CASSQGQGTNTGELFF. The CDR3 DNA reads TGCGCCAGCAGCCAAGGACAGGGCACGAACACCGGGGAGCTGTTTTTT.

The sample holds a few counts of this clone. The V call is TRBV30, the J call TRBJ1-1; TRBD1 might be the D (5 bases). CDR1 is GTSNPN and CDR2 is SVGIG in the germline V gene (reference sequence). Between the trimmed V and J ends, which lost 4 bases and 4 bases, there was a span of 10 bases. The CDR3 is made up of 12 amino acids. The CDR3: CAWTGFGTEAFF. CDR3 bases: TGTGCCTGGACAGGGTTCGGCACTGAAGCTTTCTTT.

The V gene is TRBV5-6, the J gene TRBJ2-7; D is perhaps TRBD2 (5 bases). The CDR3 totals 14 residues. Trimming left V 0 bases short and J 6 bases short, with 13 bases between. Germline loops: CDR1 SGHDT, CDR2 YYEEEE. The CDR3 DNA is TGTGCCAGCAGCTTGGTGAGAGCGGTCGCCGAGCAGTACTTC. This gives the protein CASSLVRAVAEQYF.

DNA for the CDR3: TGTGCCAGCAGTTTCGGACAGCGGGCTTTCTTT. It translates to CASSFGQRAFF. The gene calls are TRBV28 and TRBJ1-1, with D maybe TRBD1 (6 bases). Trimming cost V 3 bases and J 11 bases, with 10 bases left between them. The CDR3 length is 11 residues. Looked up from germline, CDR1 is MDHEN and CDR2 is SYDVKM.

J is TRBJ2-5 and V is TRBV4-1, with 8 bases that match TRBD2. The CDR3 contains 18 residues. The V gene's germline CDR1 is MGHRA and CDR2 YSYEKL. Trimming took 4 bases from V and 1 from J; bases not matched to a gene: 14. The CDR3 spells CASSLLGGLGTSQETQYF. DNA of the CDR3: TGCGCCAGCAGCCTCCTAGGGGGGTTAGGGACTAGCCAAGAGACCCAGTACTTC.

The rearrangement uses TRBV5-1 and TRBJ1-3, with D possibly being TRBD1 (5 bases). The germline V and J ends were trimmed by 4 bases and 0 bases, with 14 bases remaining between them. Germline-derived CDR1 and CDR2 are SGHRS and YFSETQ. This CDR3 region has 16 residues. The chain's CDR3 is CASSTAGTNSGNTIYF. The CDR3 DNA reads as TGCGCCAGCAGCACCGCCGGGACTAACTCTGGAAACACCATATATTTT.

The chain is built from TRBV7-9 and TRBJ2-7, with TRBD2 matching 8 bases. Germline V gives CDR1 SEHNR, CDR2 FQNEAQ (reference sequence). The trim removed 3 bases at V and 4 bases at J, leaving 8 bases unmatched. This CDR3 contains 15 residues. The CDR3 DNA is TGTGCCAGCAGCTTTGTAGCGGGGAGAGGGTACGAGCAGTACTTC. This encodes CASSFVAGRGYEQYF.

CDR3 protein: CAWSRGSTNEKLFF. For the CDR3, the DNA is TGTGCCTGGAGTAGGGGGTCCACTAATGAAAAACTGTTTTTT. The rearrangement links TRBV30 to TRBJ1-4; a possible D gene is TRBD1 (6 bases). The CDR3 totals 14 residues. Deletions cut 2 bases from V and 2 bases from J, with 9 bases between. CDR1 and CDR2 from the germline V gene are GTSNPN and SVGIG (reference sequence).

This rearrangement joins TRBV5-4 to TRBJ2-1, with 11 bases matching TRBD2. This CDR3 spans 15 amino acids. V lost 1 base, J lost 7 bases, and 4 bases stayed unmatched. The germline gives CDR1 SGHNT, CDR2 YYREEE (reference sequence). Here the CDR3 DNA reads TGTGCCAGCAGCTTGCCATCTAGCGGGGGGAATGAGCAGTTCTTC. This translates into CASSLPSSGGNEQFF.

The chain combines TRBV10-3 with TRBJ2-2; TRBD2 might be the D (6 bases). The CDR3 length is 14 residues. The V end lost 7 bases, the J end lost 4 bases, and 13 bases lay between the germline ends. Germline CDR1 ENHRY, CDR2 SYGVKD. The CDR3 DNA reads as TGTGCCATCACCAGCCGGGACTTCACCGGGGAGCTGTTTTTT. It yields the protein CAITSRDFTGELFF.

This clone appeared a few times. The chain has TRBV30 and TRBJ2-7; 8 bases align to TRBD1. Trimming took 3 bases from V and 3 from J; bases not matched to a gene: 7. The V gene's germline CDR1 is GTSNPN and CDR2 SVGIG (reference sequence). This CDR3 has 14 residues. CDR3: CAWSAGTGHYEQYF. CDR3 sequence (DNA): TGTGCCTGGAGCGCCGGGACAGGCCACTACGAGCAGTACTTC.